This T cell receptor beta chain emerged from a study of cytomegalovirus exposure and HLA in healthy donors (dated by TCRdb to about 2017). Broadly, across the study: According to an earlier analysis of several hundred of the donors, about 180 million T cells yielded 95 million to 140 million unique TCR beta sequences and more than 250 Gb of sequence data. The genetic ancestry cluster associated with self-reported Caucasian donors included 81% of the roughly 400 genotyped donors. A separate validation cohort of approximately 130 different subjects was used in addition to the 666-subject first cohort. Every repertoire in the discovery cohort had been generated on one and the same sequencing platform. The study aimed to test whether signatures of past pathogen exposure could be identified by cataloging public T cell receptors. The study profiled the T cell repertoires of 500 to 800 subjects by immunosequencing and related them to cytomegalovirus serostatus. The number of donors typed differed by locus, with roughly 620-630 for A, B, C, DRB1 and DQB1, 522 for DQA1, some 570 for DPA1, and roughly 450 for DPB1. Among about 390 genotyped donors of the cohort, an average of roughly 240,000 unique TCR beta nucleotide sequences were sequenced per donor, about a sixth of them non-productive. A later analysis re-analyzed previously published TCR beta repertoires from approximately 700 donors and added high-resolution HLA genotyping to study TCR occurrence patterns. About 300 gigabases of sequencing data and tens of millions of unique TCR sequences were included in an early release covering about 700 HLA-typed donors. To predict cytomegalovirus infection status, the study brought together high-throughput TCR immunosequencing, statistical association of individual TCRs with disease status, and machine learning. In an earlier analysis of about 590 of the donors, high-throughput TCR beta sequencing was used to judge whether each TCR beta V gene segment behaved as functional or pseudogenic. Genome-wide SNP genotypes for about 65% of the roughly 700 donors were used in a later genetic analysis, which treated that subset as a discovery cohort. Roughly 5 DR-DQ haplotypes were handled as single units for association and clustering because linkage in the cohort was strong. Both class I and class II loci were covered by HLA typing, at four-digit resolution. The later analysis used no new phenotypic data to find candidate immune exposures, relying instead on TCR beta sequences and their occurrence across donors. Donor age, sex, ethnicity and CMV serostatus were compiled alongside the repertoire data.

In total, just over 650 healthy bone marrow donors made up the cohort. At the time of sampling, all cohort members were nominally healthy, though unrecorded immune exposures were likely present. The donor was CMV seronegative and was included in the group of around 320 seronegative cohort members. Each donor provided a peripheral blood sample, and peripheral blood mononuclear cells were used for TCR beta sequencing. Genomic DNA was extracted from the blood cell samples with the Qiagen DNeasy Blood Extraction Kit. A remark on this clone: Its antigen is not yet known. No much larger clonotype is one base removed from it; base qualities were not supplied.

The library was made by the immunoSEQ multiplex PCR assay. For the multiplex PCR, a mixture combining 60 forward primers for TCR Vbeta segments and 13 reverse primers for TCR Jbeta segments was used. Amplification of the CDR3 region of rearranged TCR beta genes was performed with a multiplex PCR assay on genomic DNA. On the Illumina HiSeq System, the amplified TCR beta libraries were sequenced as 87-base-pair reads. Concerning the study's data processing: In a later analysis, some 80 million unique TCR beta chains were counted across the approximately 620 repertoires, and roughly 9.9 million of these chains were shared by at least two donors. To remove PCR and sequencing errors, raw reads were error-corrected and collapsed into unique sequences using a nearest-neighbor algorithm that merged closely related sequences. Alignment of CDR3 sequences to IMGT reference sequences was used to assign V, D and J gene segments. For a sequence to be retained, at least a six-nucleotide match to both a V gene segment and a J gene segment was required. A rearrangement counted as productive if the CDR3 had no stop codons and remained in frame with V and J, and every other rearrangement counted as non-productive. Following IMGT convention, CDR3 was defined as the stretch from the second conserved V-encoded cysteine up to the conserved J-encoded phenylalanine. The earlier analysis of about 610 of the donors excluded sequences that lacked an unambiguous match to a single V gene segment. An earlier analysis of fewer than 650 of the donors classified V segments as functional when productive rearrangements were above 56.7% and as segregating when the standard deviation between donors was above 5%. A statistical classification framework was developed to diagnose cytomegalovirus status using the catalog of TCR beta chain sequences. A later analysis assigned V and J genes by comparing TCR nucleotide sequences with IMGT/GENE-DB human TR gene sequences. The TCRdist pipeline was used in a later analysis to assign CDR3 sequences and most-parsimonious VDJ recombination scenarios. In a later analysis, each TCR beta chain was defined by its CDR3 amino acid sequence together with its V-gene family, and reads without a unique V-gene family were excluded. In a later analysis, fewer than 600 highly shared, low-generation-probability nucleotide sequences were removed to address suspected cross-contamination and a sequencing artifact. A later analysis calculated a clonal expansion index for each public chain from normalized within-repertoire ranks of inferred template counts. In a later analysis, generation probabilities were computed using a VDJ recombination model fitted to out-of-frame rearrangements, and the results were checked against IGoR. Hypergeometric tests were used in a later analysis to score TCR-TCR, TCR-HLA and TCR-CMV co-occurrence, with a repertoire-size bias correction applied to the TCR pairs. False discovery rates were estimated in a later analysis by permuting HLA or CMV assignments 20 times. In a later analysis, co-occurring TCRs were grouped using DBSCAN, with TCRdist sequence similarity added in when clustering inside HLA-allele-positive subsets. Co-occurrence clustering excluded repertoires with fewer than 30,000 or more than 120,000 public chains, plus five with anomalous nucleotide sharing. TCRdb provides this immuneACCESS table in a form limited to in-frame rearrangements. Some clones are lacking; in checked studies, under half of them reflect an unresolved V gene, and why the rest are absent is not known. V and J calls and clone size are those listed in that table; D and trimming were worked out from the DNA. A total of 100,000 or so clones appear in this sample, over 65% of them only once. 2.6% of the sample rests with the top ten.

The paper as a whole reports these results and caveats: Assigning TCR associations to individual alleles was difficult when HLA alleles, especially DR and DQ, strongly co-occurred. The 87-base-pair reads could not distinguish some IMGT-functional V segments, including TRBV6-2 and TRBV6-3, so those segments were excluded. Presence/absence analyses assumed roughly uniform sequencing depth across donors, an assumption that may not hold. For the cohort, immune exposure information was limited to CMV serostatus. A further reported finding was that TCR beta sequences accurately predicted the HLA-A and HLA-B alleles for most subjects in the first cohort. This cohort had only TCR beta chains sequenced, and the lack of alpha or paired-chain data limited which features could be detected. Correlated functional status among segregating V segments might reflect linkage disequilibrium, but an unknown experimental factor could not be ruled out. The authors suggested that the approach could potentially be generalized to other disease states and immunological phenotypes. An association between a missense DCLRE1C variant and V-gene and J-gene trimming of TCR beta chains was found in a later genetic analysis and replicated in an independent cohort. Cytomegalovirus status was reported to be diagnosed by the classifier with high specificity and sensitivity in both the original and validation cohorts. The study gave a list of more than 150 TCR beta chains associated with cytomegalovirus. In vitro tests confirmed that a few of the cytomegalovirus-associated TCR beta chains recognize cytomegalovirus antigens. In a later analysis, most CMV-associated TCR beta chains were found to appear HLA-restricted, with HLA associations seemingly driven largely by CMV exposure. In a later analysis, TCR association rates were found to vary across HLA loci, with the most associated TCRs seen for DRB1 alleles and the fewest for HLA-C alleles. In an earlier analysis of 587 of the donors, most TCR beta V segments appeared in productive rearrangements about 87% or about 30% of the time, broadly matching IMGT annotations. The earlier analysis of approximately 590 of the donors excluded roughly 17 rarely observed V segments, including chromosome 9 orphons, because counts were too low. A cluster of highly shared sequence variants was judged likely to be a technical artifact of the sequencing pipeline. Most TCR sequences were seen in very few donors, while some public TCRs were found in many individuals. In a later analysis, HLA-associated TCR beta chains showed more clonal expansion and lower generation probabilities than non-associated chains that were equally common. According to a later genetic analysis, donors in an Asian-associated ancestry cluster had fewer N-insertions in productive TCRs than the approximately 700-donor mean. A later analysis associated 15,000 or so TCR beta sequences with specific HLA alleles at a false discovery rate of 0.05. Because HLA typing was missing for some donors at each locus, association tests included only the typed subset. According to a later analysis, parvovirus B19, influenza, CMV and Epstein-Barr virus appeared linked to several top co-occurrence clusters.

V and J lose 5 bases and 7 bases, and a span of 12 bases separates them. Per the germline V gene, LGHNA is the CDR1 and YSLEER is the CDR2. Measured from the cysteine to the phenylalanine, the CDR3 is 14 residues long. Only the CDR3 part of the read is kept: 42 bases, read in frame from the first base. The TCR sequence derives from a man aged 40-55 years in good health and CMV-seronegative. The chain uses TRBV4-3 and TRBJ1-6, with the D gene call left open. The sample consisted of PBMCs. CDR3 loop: CASSGLETNSPLHF. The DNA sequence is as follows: TGCGCCAGCAGCGGTCTGGAGACCAATTCACCCCTCCACTTT.